This T cell receptor beta chain was retrieved from a study of T cells in Graves' hyperthyroidism and ophthalmopathy. Whole-study results and caveats: Most expanded thyroid clonotypes above 0.001 also appeared in blood.

The source material, RNA transcripts, was used to amplify TCR beta CDR3 regions. The primer set for the first-round RT-PCR of the TCR CDR3 was HTBI. TCRdb reprocessed the multiplex PCR reads with MiXCR, giving one entry per CDR3 protein. The sample includes roughly 500,000 distinct CDR3 sequences, roughly 45% of them seen just once. This CDR3 comprises 16 residues. Germline V gives CDR1 WSHSY, CDR2 SAAADI. About this clonotype itself: The antigen remains unidentified. A read error may account for a junction end that differs from germline.

The sequence was collected from an adult woman with Graves' disease, either hyperthyroidism or ophthalmopathy (not recorded which). This chain connects TRBV10-2 to TRBJ2-7; TRBD2 agrees at 10 bases. Sequences were obtained from peripheral blood or thyroid tissue (not recorded which). This chain's CDR3 is CASSYPRTSGSYEQYF. The CDR3 DNA reads as TGTGCCAGCAGTTACCCCCGGACTAGCGGATCCTACGAGCAGTACTTC.